This T cell receptor beta chain was identified in a study of blood T cell repertoires in COVID-19 (dated by TCRdb to the early 2020s). With respect to the entire study: Collaborator samples came from the United States, Italy and Spain and covered acute and convalescent phases of COVID-19. The samples were drawn from two sources: the first 160 participants of the ongoing ImmuneRACE study, and some 1,300 subjects contributed by 6 global collaborators. The material from the prospective study consisted of cDNA or gDNA derived from T cells, B-cell-depleted T cells, or PBMCs. The dataset comprised deeply sampled blood TCRbeta repertoires from subjects exposed to, actively infected with, or recovered from COVID-19. The repertoires were released in a freely available public database intended as a resource for research on the immune response to SARS-CoV-2. Nearly every sample came with metadata listing a de-identified subject ID, COVID-19 status, age in years and sex. Where available, HLA class I and class II types were taken from metadata supplied by the sample provider and were not determined by assay-based typing. What the authors observed across the whole study: Clinical and demographic metadata were provided uncurated, with the amount varying by source and participant.

On this clone: This clone's antigen is unknown. No per-base quality is available; no much larger clone lies one base away.

Collaborating institutions collected whole blood in K2EDTA tubes following their own protocols. For TCRbeta analysis, collaborators shipped samples in one of three forms: frozen whole blood, isolated PBMCs, or DNA extracted from either of those sample types. TCRbeta CDR3 regions were amplified from genomic DNA using the immunoSEQ Assay, a bias-controlled multiplex PCR. Turning to the authors' computational methods: The number of nucleated cells in each sample was estimated from the amplification of reference gene primers within the assay. To quantify the absolute abundance of each unique TCRbeta CDR3 rearrangement, sequence reads were collapsed and filtered. Productive Simpson clonality was computed per sample as the square root of Simpson's diversity index over productive rearrangements. TCRdb re-hosts the immuneACCESS table, in-frame sequences only. Its copies lack some clones; in the studies checked, an unresolved V gene accounts for under half of them, and the cause for the rest is not known. V, J and clone size are taken as reported in that table, and D and trimming were inferred from the DNA itself. The sample records fewer than 250,000 clones, 83% of which are singletons. Of the sample, around 5.5% is held by the ten largest clones.

The receptor was isolated from a human donor in a cohort sampled during active COVID-19. The sample was peripheral blood.

In nucleotides, the sequence is TGTGCCAGCAGTGGCAGGGGGCTAGCTGGCTACACCTTC. Its translation is CASSGRGLAGYTF. The sequence is built from TRBV28 and TRBJ1-2; 8 bases in between match TRBD1. V and J are trimmed by 5 bases and 7 bases, and the gene matches miss 6 bases of the junction. CDR1 and CDR2 (MDHEN, SYDVKM) derive from the germline V gene. Inclusive of the bounding cysteine and phenylalanine, the CDR3 is 13 residues long. The read is trimmed to its CDR3 DNA, 39 bases read in frame from base 1.